The 28 T cell receptor beta chains presented below share a single source sample, sequenced in a study of T cells in tumors after PD-1 blockade. Data came from immunoSEQ multiplex PCR; TCRdb stores just in-frame clones and leaves some out. The sample consists of around 51,000 clones, approximately 84% of them appearing once. The sample in question was PBMCs, obtained before anti-PD-1 treatment. The source of these receptors is a human donor with basal cell carcinoma.

The CDR3 sequence is CASSDGDEQYF. DNA for the CDR3: TGTGCCAGCAGTGACGGGGACGAGCAGTACTTC. The chain links TRBV2 to TRBJ2-7, with a weak D call TRBD2 (5 bases). The CDR3 consists of 11 residues. V was cut by 3 bases and J by 5 bases, with 5 bases left in between. The germline V gene has CDR1 SNHLY and CDR2 FYNNEI.

V gene TRBV21-1 combines with J gene TRBJ1-2. TRBV21-1 is deemed a pseudogene. CDR3 length: 16 residues. CDR3 protein: CASSKRVQVYFYGYTF. The CDR3 DNA is TGTGCCAGCAGCAAAAGGGTTCAGGTCTACTTTTATGGCTACACCTTC.

The count of this clone is one. V and J are TRBV6-2 or TRBV6-3 and TRBJ2-3; 9 positions match TRBD1. Germline V gene data show CDR1 as MNHEY and CDR2 as SVGEGT. The junction had 5 bases not matched to a gene; V was cut back by 4 bases and J by 3 bases. The CDR3 has 15 residues. CDR3 coding DNA: TGTGCCAGCAGTTTACCCGGGACAGGGACAGATACGCAGTATTTT. Translating gives CASSLPGTGTDTQYF.

V usage is TRBV6-5 and J usage is TRBJ2-3; 7 bases map to TRBD1. This CDR3 has 15 residues. Trimming at V came to 5 bases and at J to 2 bases, leaving 7 bases not matched to a gene. Germline V gene lookup returns CDR1 MNHEY and CDR2 SVGAGI. CDR3 in amino acids: CASSRETGFTDTQYF. The CDR3 DNA reads TGTGCCAGCAGTAGGGAGACAGGGTTCACAGATACGCAGTATTTT.

The chain has TRBV7-2 and TRBJ2-2, with D possibly called TRBD1 or TRBD2 (5 bases each). Trimming left V 4 bases short and J 3 bases short, with 21 bases between. The CDR3 is made up of 18 amino acids. Germline CDR1 reads SGHTA; CDR2 reads FQGNSA. CDR3 in DNA: TGTGCCAGCAGCTCGCAGACTCTCAGGGACGGGCACACCGGGGAGCTGTTTTTT. Its protein product is CASSSQTLRDGHTGELFF. Full variable domain (rest looked up from reference TRBV7-2 and TRBJ2-2): GAGVSQSPSNKVTEKGKDVELRCDPISGHTALYWYRQSLGQGLEFLIYFQGNSAPDKSGLPSDRFSAERTGGSVSTLTIQRTQQEDSAVYLCASSSQTLRDGHTGELFFGEGSRLTVL.

This chain's CDR3 is CASSPRTATYGYTF. DNA for the CDR3: TGTGCCAGCAGCCCAAGGACAGCGACCTATGGCTACACCTTC. The chain links TRBV3-1 (or the pseudogene TRBV3-2) to TRBJ1-2; perhaps TRBD1 as D (6 bases). Germline CDR1 reads LGHDT; CDR2 reads YNNKEL (reference sequence). This CDR3 contains 14 residues. Trimming shortened V by 4 bases and J by 4 bases, and 13 bases separated the two germline ends.

The V gene is TRBV2, the J gene TRBJ1-2, with 8 bases lining up with TRBD1. Germline V CDR1 and CDR2: SNHLY, FYNNEI. This CDR3 has 15 amino acids. V shed 1 base and J 7 bases; nucleotides not matched to a gene: 8. CDR3 amino acids: CASSEGQGALVGYTF. DNA for the CDR3: TGTGCCAGCAGTGAAGGTCAGGGGGCTTTAGTTGGCTACACCTTC.

The chain joins TRBV5-1 to TRBJ1-5, with no clear D. Germline V CDR1 and CDR2: SGHRS, YFSETQ. The CDR3 length is 15 residues. Trimming removed 0 bases from V and 1 base from J, with 8 bases in between. CDR3 nucleotides: TGCGCCAGCAGCTTGGATTCGGGGAGCAATCAGCCCCAGCATTTT. Protein: CASSLDSGSNQPQHF.

This chain connects TRBV18 to TRBJ1-1; 10 nucleotides line up with TRBD1. Germline V gene data show CDR1 as KGHSH and CDR2 as LQKENI. This CDR3 spans 15 amino acids. Trimming took 3 bases from V and 2 from J; bases not matched to a gene: 3. The chain's CDR3 is CASSPGQGGNTEAFF. As DNA, the CDR3 is TGTGCCAGCTCACCTGGACAGGGGGGAAACACTGAAGCTTTCTTT.

The chain couples TRBV7-9 to TRBJ2-7; 7 bases agree with TRBD1. There are 15 residues in the CDR3. Germline V lookup: CDR1 SEHNR, CDR2 FQNEAQ (reference sequence). J lost 5 bases, V lost 4 bases, and 11 bases had no gene match. The CDR3 reads CASSSGQVEFDEQYF. The CDR3 bases are TGTGCCAGCAGCTCCGGACAGGTGGAGTTTGACGAGCAGTACTTC.

V is TRBV18 and J is TRBJ1-5; D uncertain. V was trimmed by 3 bases and J by 6 bases, leaving 15 bases between them. This CDR3 has 15 amino acids. Germline V gene lookup returns CDR1 KGHSH and CDR2 LQKENI. CDR3 loop: CASSPAVSGGQPQHF. The CDR3 DNA follows: TGTGCCAGCTCACCCGCTGTCTCCGGCGGTCAGCCCCAGCATTTT.

The genes are TRBV19 and TRBJ2-3; no clear D gene. The ends were cut back, 6 bases at V and 2 bases at J, with 3 bases in the middle. The CDR3 extends over 11 amino acids. Germline V gene data show CDR1 as LNHDA and CDR2 as SQIVND (reference sequence). The CDR3 spells CASRDTDTQYF. CDR3 DNA: TGTGCCAGTAGGGACACAGATACGCAGTATTTT.

The gene calls are TRBV10-3 and TRBJ1-2; D is possibly TRBD1 (5 bases). Germline CDR1 ENHRY, CDR2 SYGVKD. This CDR3 contains 13 residues. Between the trimmed V and J ends, which lost 3 bases and 4 bases, there was a span of 9 bases. The CDR3 nucleotides are TGTGCCATCAGTGATGTCGGGGGCTATGGCTACACCTTC. As protein: CAISDVGGYGYTF.

This sequence joins TRBV9 and TRBJ2-3, with TRBD1 identical over 8 bases. CDR1 is SGDLS and CDR2 is YYNGEE in the germline V gene. This CDR3 is 16 amino acids long. V shed 0 bases, J shed 3 bases, and the junction held 6 bases outside the gene matches. CDR3 sequence: CASSVALDRVTDTQYF. DNA of the CDR3: TGTGCCAGCAGCGTAGCCTTGGACAGGGTAACAGATACGCAGTATTTT.

The rearrangement joins TRBV3-1 (or the pseudogene TRBV3-2) to TRBJ2-7; the D is unclear. V was trimmed by 0 bases and J by 4 bases, leaving 4 bases between them. There are 12 residues in the CDR3. Germline V gene sequence: CDR1 LGHDT, CDR2 YNNKEL (reference sequence). Here the CDR3 DNA reads TGTGCCAGCAGCCAAGACAGGTACGAGCAGTACTTC. This codes for CASSQDRYEQYF.

The rearrangement uses TRBV27 and TRBJ2-1; TRBD2 matches 11 bases. Trimming took 6 bases from V and 10 from J; bases not matched to a gene: 11. This CDR3 region has 15 residues. Per the germline V gene, CDR1 is MNHEY and CDR2 is SMNVEV (reference sequence). In nucleotides, the CDR3 is TGTGCCAGCAGCCCGGCCGGGACTAGCGGCCTGGAGCAGTTCTTC. Encoded protein: CASSPAGTSGLEQFF.

V gene TRBV27 combines with J gene TRBJ1-2; unclear D gene. Germline CDR1 MNHEY, CDR2 SMNVEV (reference sequence). Trimming took off 6 bases at V and 4 bases at J, with 12 bases between the two ends. CDR3 length: 13 residues. CDR3 coding DNA: TGTGCCAGCAGACCACAGAATTTCTATGGCTACACCTTC. This codes for CASRPQNFYGYTF.

The V and J genes are TRBV6-4 and TRBJ2-7; no clear D gene. The length of the CDR3 is 14 residues. The germline V and J ends were trimmed by 4 bases and 2 bases, with 12 bases remaining between them. Germline CDR1 is MRHNA and CDR2 is SNTAGT. The CDR3 DNA reads TGTGCCAGCAGTGGGCGTAGGGCAGCCTACGAGCAGTACTTC. This gives the protein CASSGRRAAYEQYF.

The chain has TRBV19 and TRBJ2-7, with a weak D call TRBD1 (5 bases). Trimming stripped 0 bases from V and 0 bases from J, with 9 bases between. This CDR3 region has 15 residues. Per the germline V gene, CDR1 is LNHDA and CDR2 is SQIVND (reference sequence). In nucleotides, the CDR3 is TGTGCCAGTAGTATAGATTTGGACACCTCCTACGAGCAGTACTTC. As protein: CASSIDLDTSYEQYF.

The table lists this clone with a few counts. The chain couples TRBV9 to TRBJ1-4; 10 nucleotides match TRBD1. The CDR3 has 16 residues. The germline V gene encodes CDR1 SGDLS and CDR2 YYNGEE. With V trimmed by 4 bases and J by 8 bases, 11 bases remained unmatched. CDR3 coding DNA: TGTGCCAGCAGCTCTAAATCCGGGACAGGGGACGAAAAACTGTTTTTT. This codes for CASSSKSGTGDEKLFF.

The genes are TRBV5-6 and TRBJ2-7; TRBD1 aligns across 8 bases. CDR1 and CDR2 from the germline V gene are SGHDT and YYEEEE. Losses at the gene ends were 5 bases for V and 8 bases for J; bases not matched to a gene: 15. There are 15 residues in the CDR3. The CDR3 bases are TGTGCCAGCAGAACTCAGGACAGGGAGGTGGGTCAGCAGTACTTC. Amino acid sequence: CASRTQDREVGQQYF.

This chain joins TRBV6-6 and TRBJ1-1; a possible D gene is TRBD1 (6 bases). This CDR3 spans 13 amino acids. V lost 10 bases and J 1 base, leaving 13 bases between the germline ends. The germline CDR1 and CDR2 sequences are MNHNY and SVGAGI (reference sequence). The chain's CDR3 is CATQWTANTEAFF. The CDR3, as DNA: TGTGCCACTCAATGGACAGCGAACACTGAAGCTTTCTTT.

In its sample, this clone was seen once. This chain's CDR3 is CASSYSGTGTEKLFF. The CDR3 bases are TGTGCCAGCAGTTACTCGGGGACAGGGACTGAAAAACTGTTTTTT. V is TRBV6-5 and J is TRBJ1-4, with 9 bases that match TRBD1. J was trimmed by 7 bases and V by 0 bases; bases with no gene match: 3. CDR1 and CDR2 (germline): MNHEY, SVGAGI. The CDR3 covers 15 residues.

The V gene is TRBV7-6, the J gene TRBJ2-3; TRBD1 matches 7 bases. V lost 5 bases and J lost 2; bases outside the gene matches: 10. Per germline, CDR1 SGHVS and CDR2 FNYEAQ. This CDR3 has 16 residues. CDR3 sequence reads: CASSKDIGGLTDTQYF. In DNA form, the CDR3 reads TGTGCCAGCAGCAAAGACATAGGGGGCCTCACAGATACGCAGTATTTT.

CDR3 protein: CASSYGGDRRQPQHF. The CDR3 nucleotides are TGTGCCAGCAGTTACGGGGGGGACCGGAGACAGCCCCAGCATTTT. This chain connects TRBV6-2 or TRBV6-3 to TRBJ1-5; perhaps TRBD1 as D (5 bases). In germline, CDR1 is MNHEY, CDR2 SVGEGT. This CDR3 region has 15 residues. The V gene lost 2 bases and the J gene lost 7 bases, with 15 bases spanning the gap.

The genes are TRBV9 and TRBJ2-3; 7 bases are a match to TRBD2. V shed 3 bases and J 0 bases; nucleotides not matched to a gene: 7. The CDR3 covers 16 residues. Germline-derived CDR1 and CDR2 are SGDLS and YYNGEE. The CDR3 spells CASSGGLTTSTDTQYF. CDR3 coding DNA: TGTGCCAGCAGCGGGGGACTAACCACTAGCACAGATACGCAGTATTTT.

This sequence joins TRBV10-2 and TRBJ1-3; TRBD1 might be the D (6 bases). Germline loops: CDR1 WSHSY, CDR2 SAAADI. The CDR3 has 15 residues. V gave up 8 bases and J gave up 0 bases, with 14 bases separating them. The CDR3 bases are TGCGCCAGCGGGGAACAGGGCTACTCTGGAAACACCATATATTTT. The encoded protein is CASGEQGYSGNTIYF.

The table lists this clone with a few counts. The J gene is TRBJ1-5, the V gene TRBV6-1; D is possibly TRBD1 (6 bases). V gave up 2 bases and J gave up 5 bases, with 16 bases separating them. Germline loops: CDR1 MNHNS, CDR2 SASEGT. The CDR3 has 16 residues. CDR3 in DNA: TGTGCCAGCAGTGAAATTTTGGGTTCAGGGGATCAGCCCCAGCATTTT. Protein: CASSEILGSGDQPQHF.